One sample yielded the 29 T cell receptor beta chains listed below, sequenced in a study of cytomegalovirus exposure and HLA in healthy donors. The PCR contained 60 Vbeta and 13 Jbeta primers. Sequenced by immunoSEQ multiplex PCR; TCRdb stores in-frame clones only, minus some. This table lists about 58,000 clones. The sequenced material came from PBMCs. These receptors originate from a male donor in good health and CMV-seronegative.

V usage is TRBV2 and J usage is TRBJ2-7; a weak D match, TRBD1 (6 bases). CDR1 SNHLY and CDR2 FYNNEI come from the germline V gene. This CDR3 spans 14 amino acids. V lost 2 bases and J 6 bases, leaving 14 bases between the germline ends. Here the CDR3 DNA reads TGTGCCAGCAGTGAATGGGGTCAGGGGCTCGAGCAGTACTTC. This encodes CASSEWGQGLEQYF.

V usage is TRBV9 and J usage is TRBJ1-2, with D maybe TRBD1 (6 bases). Looked up from germline, CDR1 is SGDLS and CDR2 is YYNGEE. CDR3 length equals 14 residues. V was clipped by 3 bases and J by 7 bases, with 16 bases between them. The CDR3 nucleotides are TGTGCCAGCAGCGGAGGGGACATCGTTGTTGGCTACACCTTC. Encoded protein: CASSGGDIVVGYTF. Drawing the rest from reference TRBV9 and TRBJ1-2, the complete variable domain is DSGVTQTPKHLITATGQRVTLRCSPRSGDLSVYWYQQSLDQGLQFLIQYYNGEERAKGNILERFSAQQFPDLHSELNLSSLELGDSALYFCASSGGDIVVGYTFGSGTRLTVV.

This chain links TRBV6-5 with TRBJ2-7; D not resolved. V gave up 2 bases and J gave up 2 bases, with 13 bases separating them. CDR1 and CDR2 (germline): MNHEY, SVGAGI. The CDR3 consists of 15 residues. CDR3 sequence: CASSYDFTRTYEQYF. In nucleotides, the CDR3 is TGTGCCAGCAGTTACGACTTCACACGTACCTACGAGCAGTACTTC.

This sequence joins TRBV9 and TRBJ1-4; D unclear. V lost 2 bases and J lost 0, with 11 bases in between. The CDR3 has 16 amino acids. Germline assignment: CDR1 SGDLS and CDR2 YYNGEE. CDR3 protein: CASSVAAGATNEKLFF. Written as DNA, the CDR3 is TGTGCCAGCAGCGTCGCTGCGGGCGCAACTAATGAAAAACTGTTTTTT.

The V and J genes are TRBV19 and TRBJ1-4; 9 nucleotides align to TRBD1. The J segment lost 6 bases and the V segment lost 11 bases, leaving 10 bases of the junction unmatched. Germline V lookup: CDR1 LNHDA, CDR2 SQIVND (reference sequence). This CDR3 contains 14 residues. The chain's CDR3 is CASCPGTGYEKLFF. In DNA form, the CDR3 reads TGTGCCTCCTGTCCCGGGACAGGGTATGAAAAACTGTTTTTT.

This sequence joins TRBV9 and TRBJ1-6; 8 bases map to TRBD1. The ends lost 3 bases at V and 9 bases at J; junction bases unmatched: 2. Per germline, CDR1 SGDLS and CDR2 YYNGEE. This CDR3 spans 13 amino acids. CDR3: CASSGTGSSPLHF. The CDR3 bases are TGTGCCAGCAGCGGGACAGGGTCTTCACCCCTCCACTTT.

The genes are TRBV19 and TRBJ2-1, with 10 positions matching TRBD2. J gave up 5 bases and V 7 bases, and 11 bases lay outside the gene matches. Germline CDR1 and CDR2: LNHDA and SQIVND (reference sequence). The CDR3 loop spans 16 amino acids. CDR3 DNA sequence: TGTGCCAGTATTCCCAGCGGGGGGGGCCGAAACAATGAGCAGTTCTTC. This sequence encodes CASIPSGGGRNNEQFF.

CDR3 nucleotides: TGTGCCAGCAGCTTAGACAGGGCAAACACTGAAGCTTTCTTT. It codes for CASSLDRANTEAFF. The V gene is TRBV13, the J gene TRBJ1-1, with D maybe TRBD1 (6 bases). Trimming stripped 1 base from V and 2 bases from J, with 8 bases between. CDR1 PRHDT and CDR2 FYEKMQ come from the germline V gene (reference sequence). The CDR3 consists of 14 residues. Variable domain in full (rest from reference TRBV13 and TRBJ1-1): AAGVIQSPRHLIKEKRETATLKCYPIPRHDTVYWYQQGPGQDPQFLISFYEKMQSDKGSIPDRFSAQQFSDYHSELNMSSLELGDSALYFCASSLDRANTEAFFGQGTRLTVV.

The V call is TRBV15, the J call TRBJ1-4; perhaps TRBD1 as D (6 bases). Deletions cut 6 bases from V and 5 bases from J, with 16 bases between. The CDR3 runs 15 residues. CDR1 LNHNV and CDR2 YYDKDF come from the germline V gene (reference sequence). CDR3 loop: CATRAMGGRNEKLFF. CDR3 sequence (DNA): TGTGCCACCAGAGCAATGGGGGGGCGGAATGAAAAACTGTTTTTT.

The rearrangement links TRBV19 to TRBJ1-1, with D possibly being TRBD1 (5 bases). The ends were cut back, 2 bases at V and 1 base at J, with 14 bases in the middle. There are 16 residues in the CDR3. Germline loops: CDR1 LNHDA, CDR2 SQIVND (reference sequence). The CDR3 nucleotides read TGTGCCAGTAGTATACGGGGACTCCTGCAGAACACTGAAGCTTTCTTT. Its translation is CASSIRGLLQNTEAFF.

The chain has TRBV7-6 and TRBJ2-2, with TRBD2 identical over 7 bases. Germline V gene sequence: CDR1 SGHVS, CDR2 FNYEAQ. V trimming: 11 bases; J trimming: 3 bases; junction bases outside the gene matches: 9. This CDR3 comprises 14 residues. The CDR3 DNA reads TGTGCCGTACCGGGAGGCTGGGACACCGGGGAGCTGTTTTTT. Amino acids: CAVPGGWDTGELFF.

The chain carries TRBV6-1 and TRBJ2-5, with 7 positions matching TRBD1. The CDR3 covers 13 residues. Germline CDR1 MNHNS, CDR2 SASEGT. Unmatched junction bases numbered 6, after V lost 6 bases and J lost 5 bases. The CDR3 DNA follows: TGTGCCAGCAGAAGACAGGGTGGGGAGACCCAGTACTTC. This translates into CASRRQGGETQYF.

The chain uses TRBV9 and TRBJ1-6; 7 bases match TRBD1. With 4 bases clipped from V and 6 bases from J, the junction kept 4 bases outside the gene matches. Germline CDR1 is SGDLS and CDR2 is YYNGEE. The CDR3 sequence is 14 residues long. This chain's CDR3 is CASSSGQLNSPLHF. DNA for the CDR3: TGTGCCAGCAGCTCGGGACAGCTTAATTCACCCCTCCACTTT.

The V gene is TRBV29-1, the J gene TRBJ1-2, with 7 positions matching TRBD1. With 7 bases clipped from V and 4 bases from J, the junction kept 3 bases outside the gene matches. Germline CDR1 SQVTM, CDR2 ANQGSEA. CDR3 length: 11 residues. The CDR3 DNA is TGCAGCGCAAGGACAGGCTATGGCTACACCTTC. This gives the protein CSARTGYGYTF.

The chain employs TRBV6-6 and TRBJ2-1; 7 bases fit TRBD2. The length of the CDR3 is 16 residues. The germline CDR1 and CDR2 sequences are MNHNY and SVGAGI (reference sequence). The V and J ends lost 0 bases and 5 bases, in that order; junction bases with no gene match: 7. CDR3 loop: CASSYSTAGFDNEQFF. CDR3 DNA: TGTGCCAGCAGTTACTCTACAGCGGGGTTTGACAATGAGCAGTTCTTC.

The chain links TRBV5-4 to TRBJ2-7; 7 positions agree with TRBD1. The V gene's germline CDR1 is SGHNT and CDR2 YYREEE (reference sequence). The CDR3 consists of 14 residues. V was pared by 4 bases and J by 2 bases, with 6 bases of the junction left unmatched. CDR3 bases: TGTGCCAGCAGCCTCGGGACAGCCGCCTACGAGCAGTACTTC. Amino acid sequence: CASSLGTAAYEQYF. The complete variable domain, with remaining parts taken from reference TRBV5-4 and TRBJ2-7, reads ETGVTQSPTHLIKTRGQQVTLRCSSQSGHNTVSWYQQALGQGPQFIFQYYREEENGRGNFPPRFSGLQFPNYSSELNVNALELDDSALYLCASSLGTAAYEQYFGPGTRLTVT.

The chain employs TRBV18 and TRBJ1-1; tentative D call: TRBD1 (6 bases). Germline V gene data show CDR1 as KGHSH and CDR2 as LQKENI. The ends were cut back, 3 bases at V and 8 bases at J, with 13 bases in the middle. There are 13 residues in the CDR3. CDR3 nucleotides: TGTGCCAGCTCACCCGACAGGCTACGGGAAGCTTTCTTT. This sequence encodes CASSPDRLREAFF.

This sequence joins TRBV28 and TRBJ1-2, with D possibly being TRBD1 (5 bases). The germline V gene has CDR1 MDHEN and CDR2 SYDVKM. This CDR3 contains 14 residues. Trimming removed 6 bases from V and 7 bases from J, with 18 bases in between. The CDR3 nucleotides read TGTGCCAGCAGCCTAGATGTAGGGGCCGGTGGCTACACCTTC. This encodes CASSLDVGAGGYTF.

The chain employs TRBV28 and TRBJ2-2, with D perhaps TRBD2 (7 bases). CDR3 length: 16 residues. Germline lookup yields CDR1 MDHEN and CDR2 SYDVKM. With 5 bases removed from V and 1 base from J, the gap between germline ends came to 14 bases. CDR3 amino acids: CASSEGGNLNTGELFF. CDR3 DNA sequence: TGTGCCAGCAGTGAGGGGGGGAACTTGAACACCGGGGAGCTGTTTTTT.

This rearrangement joins TRBV2 to TRBJ1-5; no clear D gene. The CDR3 sequence is 16 residues long. V was trimmed by 4 bases and J by 3 bases, leaving 16 bases between them. Germline V CDR1 and CDR2: SNHLY, FYNNEI. CDR3 residues: CASSVSRKAPNQPQHF. The DNA of the CDR3 is TGTGCCAGCAGTGTCTCGCGGAAGGCCCCCAATCAGCCCCAGCATTTT.

The chain employs TRBV5-6 and TRBJ1-3, with TRBD1 matching 7 bases. CDR3 size: 16 residues. V lost 5 bases to trimming and J lost 2 bases; unmatched junction nucleotides: 10. The germline V gene has CDR1 SGHDT and CDR2 YYEEEE. The CDR3 reads CASRIGQAPTGNTIYF. The CDR3 bases are TGTGCCAGCAGAATCGGACAGGCGCCCACTGGAAACACCATATATTTT.

The chain is built from TRBV7-6 and TRBJ2-5; TRBD2 matches at 7 bases. The V gene end was trimmed by 5 bases and the J gene end by 5 bases; junction bases not matched to a gene: 11. CDR1 and CDR2 from the germline V gene are SGHVS and FNYEAQ. The CDR3 runs 15 residues. CDR3 sequence reads: CASSPSRVGGETQYF. The CDR3 DNA sequence: TGTGCCAGCAGCCCCTCCCGGGTGGGGGGGGAGACCCAGTACTTC.

The chain employs TRBV5-6 and TRBJ2-5; D remains unclear. Germline V gives CDR1 SGHDT, CDR2 YYEEEE. This CDR3 is built from 11 residues. V lost 3 bases and J 11 bases, leaving 11 bases between the germline ends. The DNA of the CDR3 is TGTGCCAGCAGCTGGAGCCGAGAGCAGTACTTC. This encodes CASSWSREQYF. Drawing the rest from reference TRBV5-6 and TRBJ2-5, the complete variable domain is DAGVTQSPTHLIKTRGQQVTLRCSPKSGHDTVSWYQQALGQGPQFIFQYYEEEERQRGNFPDRFSGHQFPNYSSELNVNALLLGDSALYLCASSWSREQYFGPGTRLLVL.

This chain uses TRBV18 with TRBJ1-5, with TRBD1 matching over 9 bases. V lost 5 bases and J lost 4; bases outside the gene matches: 18. This CDR3 spans 19 amino acids. CDR1 KGHSH and CDR2 LQKENI come from the germline V gene. The chain's CDR3 is CASSETGTGIIWRNQPQHF. The DNA for the CDR3 is TGTGCCAGCTCAGAAACCGGGACAGGGATAATTTGGAGGAATCAGCCCCAGCATTTT. The entire variable domain, with the rest obtained from reference TRBV18 and TRBJ1-5, is as follows: NAGVMQNPRHLVRRRGQEARLRCSPMKGHSHVYWYRQLPEEGLKFMVYLQKENIIDESGMPKERFSAEFPKEGPSILRIQQVVRGDSAAYFCASSETGTGIIWRNQPQHFGDGTRLSIL.

The chain joins TRBV19 to TRBJ2-2; 9 bases match TRBD1. Germline V gene lookup returns CDR1 LNHDA and CDR2 SQIVND (reference sequence). The CDR3 runs to 13 residues. V was clipped by 8 bases and J by 7 bases; unmatched bases: 5. This chain's CDR3 is CASGTGLVGELFF. The CDR3 nucleotides read TGTGCCAGTGGGACAGGGTTGGTCGGGGAGCTGTTTTTT.

V gene TRBV10-3 combines with J gene TRBJ1-1, with unresolved D. The CDR3 covers 14 residues. V was pared by 8 bases and J by 5 bases, with 18 bases between. Germline CDR1 ENHRY, CDR2 SYGVKD. Written as DNA, the CDR3 is TGTGCCATCCGTTTGGACCCGACGGGGACTGAAGCTTTCTTT. Its protein is CAIRLDPTGTEAFF.

The V call is TRBV19, the J call TRBJ1-2; 9 bases are a match to TRBD1. This CDR3 contains 15 residues. J lost 4 bases, V lost 2 bases, and 5 bases had no gene match. The germline CDR1 and CDR2 sequences are LNHDA and SQIVND (reference sequence). The CDR3 DNA reads TGTGCCAGTAGTATAATACAGGGGGCTCTCTATGGCTACACCTTC. Residues: CASSIIQGALYGYTF.

The chain carries TRBV14 and TRBJ2-5; 8 positions agree with TRBD2. The CDR3 extends over 15 amino acids. The germline V gene has CDR1 SGHDN and CDR2 FVKESK. Germline trimming cut 9 bases from V and 5 bases from J; bases unmatched to any gene: 14. CDR3: CASRSTRTSSETQYF. The CDR3 bases are TGTGCCAGTCGCTCAACCCGGACTAGCAGCGAGACCCAGTACTTC.

Concerning this clone: The junction departs from germline at one end; a sequencing error may be responsible. This sequence joins TRBV9 and TRBJ1-2; 12 nucleotides agree with TRBD1. Germline V gene sequence: CDR1 SGDLS, CDR2 YYNGEE. CDR3 size: 16 residues. DNA for the CDR3: TGTGCCAGCAGCACCGGGACAGGGGGCGGAGGGTCCGCGCACTACTTC. As protein: CASSTGTGGGGSAHYF.